What follows are 26 T cell receptor beta chains derived from one specimen sequenced in a study of early stage breast cancer tumors. The protocol was immunoSEQ multiplex PCR, while the TCRdb copy is restricted to in-frame clones and leaves out a portion. The table has about 51,000 clones, about 77% seen once. The sample comprised blood. These receptors came from a person in their 40s with breast cancer.

The table lists this clone with a count of one. The chain joins TRBV15 to TRBJ2-5; 8 bases are a match to TRBD1. Unmatched junction bases numbered 9, after V lost 1 base and J lost 5 bases. Germline V gene data show CDR1 as LNHNV and CDR2 as YYDKDF (reference sequence). This CDR3 contains 16 residues. CDR3 DNA: TGTGCCACCAGCAGAGGACAGGGGCCATTGGGGGAGACCCAGTACTTC. Its protein product is CATSRGQGPLGETQYF.

This sequence joins TRBV4-1 and TRBJ1-1; 7 bases agree with TRBD1. V dropped 4 bases and J dropped 2; count of bases not matched to a gene: 4. The CDR3 is 14 residues long. CDR1 and CDR2 from the germline V gene are MGHRA and YSYEKL. The DNA of the CDR3 is TGCGCCAGCAGCCGGGGACAGATCAACACTGAAGCTTTCTTT. It yields the protein CASSRGQINTEAFF.

The chain couples TRBV4-2 to TRBJ2-1; D is unclear. CDR3 length equals 14 residues. The V and J ends lost 2 bases and 6 bases respectively, with 11 bases between them. Germline V gives CDR1 LGHNA, CDR2 YNFKEQ. The CDR3 DNA reads as TGTGCCAGCAGCCAACCGGCTAGACCCAATGAGCAGTTCTTC. It encodes CASSQPARPNEQFF.

V and J are TRBV19 and TRBJ2-3, with D perhaps matching TRBD2 (5 bases). Trimming cost V 4 bases and J 2 bases, with 16 bases left between them. Per germline, CDR1 LNHDA and CDR2 SQIVND (reference sequence). The CDR3 has 16 residues. The CDR3 sequence: CASSTPREASTDTQYF. CDR3 nucleotides: TGTGCCAGTAGTACTCCCCGGGAAGCTTCCACAGATACGCAGTATTTT.

The chain employs TRBV7-2 and TRBJ2-5; possible D gene TRBD2, 7 bases. Looked up from germline, CDR1 is SGHTA and CDR2 is FQGNSA. This CDR3 has 15 residues. Trimming removed 5 bases from V and 5 bases from J, with 18 bases in between. CDR3 coding DNA: TGTGCCAGCAGCCTTTTACTAGCGAGGGGGGAGACCCAGTACTTC. Translated, it gives CASSLLLARGETQYF.

The rearrangement uses TRBV12-5 and TRBJ2-7, with D unclear. CDR3 size: 12 residues. The germline V gene encodes CDR1 LGHNT and CDR2 FRNRAP. V was trimmed by 6 bases and J by 3 bases, leaving 9 bases between them. The CDR3 spells CASGPTVYEQYF. CDR3 in DNA: TGTGCTAGTGGCCCGACCGTCTACGAGCAGTACTTC. The full variable domain, in which reference TRBV12-5 and TRBJ2-7 provide the parts outside the CDR3, is DARVTQTPRHKVTEMGQEVTMRCQPILGHNTVFWYRQTMMQGLELLAYFRNRAPLDDSGMPKDRFSAEMPDATLATLKIQPSEPRDSAVYFCASGPTVYEQYFGPGTRLTVT.

This clone was observed a handful of times. V gene TRBV19 combines with J gene TRBJ2-7, with 8 positions matching TRBD1. The CDR3 has 13 residues. Germline CDR1 LNHDA, CDR2 SQIVND (reference sequence). The V and J ends lost 7 bases and 2 bases, in that order; junction bases with no gene match: 4. CDR3 DNA sequence: TGTGCCAGTACTCCGACAGGGGCCTACGAGCAGTACTTC. It specifies CASTPTGAYEQYF.

The chain employs TRBV25-1 and TRBJ1-1; TRBD1 matches 8 bases. CDR3 size: 16 residues. V shed 3 bases, J shed 1 base, and the junction held 7 bases outside the gene matches. Germline V gene sequence: CDR1 MGHDK, CDR2 SYGVNS. CDR3 sequence (DNA): TGTGCCAGCAGTGACCATAGGACAGGGTGGAACACTGAAGCTTTCTTT. Amino acid sequence: CASSDHRTGWNTEAFF.

Notes on this clone: The identical CDR3 is also encoded by other nucleotide sequences in the sample. This sequence joins TRBV18 and TRBJ1-1; 8 bases map to TRBD1. The V gene end was trimmed by 2 bases and the J gene end by 1 base; junction bases not matched to a gene: 0. This CDR3 has 14 amino acids. Germline CDR1 reads KGHSH; CDR2 reads LQKENI. The CDR3 DNA follows: TGTGCCAGCTCACCAGGGACAGGGAACACTGAAGCTTTCTTT. It encodes CASSPGTGNTEAFF.

The V gene is TRBV6-5, the J gene TRBJ1-1, with a possible D match to TRBD1 (5 bases). The CDR3 covers 14 residues. Germline V gives CDR1 MNHEY, CDR2 SVGAGI. Trimming took 4 bases from V and 0 from J, leaving 9 bases between them. DNA of the CDR3: TGTGCCAGCAGTTTTGAGGGGATGAACACTGAAGCTTTCTTT. Translated, it gives CASSFEGMNTEAFF.

This clone appeared once. The chain joins TRBV11-2 to TRBJ2-1; no reliable D call. V gave up 5 bases and J gave up 0 bases, with 20 bases separating them. There are 18 residues in the CDR3. Germline V lookup: CDR1 SGHAT, CDR2 FQNNGV. The CDR3 region has the DNA TGTGCCAGCAGCCCAAGGGTCACACGGTCCTACTCCTACAATGAGCAGTTCTTC. Amino acid sequence: CASSPRVTRSYSYNEQFF.

The V gene is TRBV11-2, the J gene TRBJ2-1; unclear D gene. This CDR3 is 12 amino acids long. Trimming cost V 1 base and J 5 bases, with 3 bases left between them. Germline values: CDR1 SGHAT, CDR2 FQNNGV. In DNA, the CDR3 is TGTGCCAGCAGCTTAGGGAACAATGAGCAGTTCTTC. Protein: CASSLGNNEQFF.

This chain joins TRBV4-2 and TRBJ2-1; no firm D call. The CDR3 consists of 15 residues. V dropped 0 bases and J dropped 7 bases, with 13 bases sitting between them. Germline loops: CDR1 LGHNA, CDR2 YNFKEQ. The CDR3, as DNA: TGTGCCAGCAGCCAAGAGGCTGGAGCGAGGAATGAGCAGTTCTTC. Translating it yields CASSQEAGARNEQFF.

The chain is built from TRBV4-1 and TRBJ2-1; 8 bases line up with TRBD1. The CDR3 has 17 amino acids. CDR1 and CDR2 (germline): MGHRA, YSYEKL. V dropped 0 bases and J dropped 3; count of bases not matched to a gene: 7. The CDR3 protein is CASSQDLGTGGYNEQFF. DNA of the CDR3: TGCGCCAGCAGCCAAGATCTGGGGACAGGCGGCTACAATGAGCAGTTCTTC.

The V and J genes are TRBV7-8 and TRBJ2-7; tentative D call: TRBD1 (6 bases). This CDR3 region has 15 residues. The germline V gene encodes CDR1 SGHVS and CDR2 FQNEAQ. Trimming cost V 5 bases and J 3 bases, with 17 bases left between them. This CDR3 is CASSPNQGQGYEQYF. The CDR3 bases are TGTGCCAGCAGCCCTAACCAGGGACAAGGCTACGAGCAGTACTTC.

The gene calls are TRBV11-1 and TRBJ2-1; D possibly matches TRBD1 or TRBD2 (5 bases each). Germline assignment: CDR1 SGHAT and CDR2 FQDESV (reference sequence). Deletions cut 0 bases from V and 9 bases from J, with 12 bases between. The CDR3 has 14 amino acids. DNA for the CDR3: TGTGCCAGCAGCTTAGCGCTTCCGGGGACTGAGCAGTTCTTC. Translated: CASSLALPGTEQFF.

This clone was detected once. The V gene is TRBV28, the J gene TRBJ2-3; a possible D gene is TRBD1 (6 bases). The CDR3 contains 11 residues. V dropped 5 bases and J dropped 9 bases, with 9 bases sitting between them. Germline V gene data show CDR1 as MDHEN and CDR2 as SYDVKM. This CDR3 is CASSGGGTQYF. As DNA, the CDR3 is TGTGCCAGCAGTGGGGGCGGGACGCAGTATTTT.

The chain has TRBV7-2 and TRBJ1-1, with D possibly TRBD1 on 6 matching bases. This CDR3 is built from 19 residues. Trimming took off 2 bases at V and 0 bases at J, with 22 bases between the two ends. The germline CDR1 and CDR2 sequences are SGHTA and FQGNSA. CDR3 coding DNA: TGTGCCAGCAGCTTACTTCTCGAGGACAGAGGGCGGGTGAACACTGAAGCTTTCTTT. It is translated as CASSLLLEDRGRVNTEAFF.

The CDR3 bases are TGTGCCAGCTCTAGGGACAGGGACGGGAATGAGCAGTTCTTC. As protein: CASSRDRDGNEQFF. This sequence joins TRBV18 and TRBJ2-1; 9 bases line up with TRBD1. With 6 bases clipped from V and 7 bases from J, the junction kept 7 bases outside the gene matches. The CDR3 loop spans 14 amino acids. Per the germline V gene, CDR1 is KGHSH and CDR2 is LQKENI. Variable domain in full (rest from reference TRBV18 and TRBJ2-1): NAGVMQNPRHLVRRRGQEARLRCSPMKGHSHVYWYRQLPEEGLKFMVYLQKENIIDESGMPKERFSAEFPKEGPSILRIQQVVRGDSAAYFCASSRDRDGNEQFFGPGTRLTVL.

This clone came up once. This CDR3 reads CASSPLRGNEQFF. The CDR3 nucleotides are TGTGCCAGCAGCCCGCTCCGGGGCAATGAGCAGTTCTTC. The J gene is TRBJ2-1, the V gene TRBV7-2; D is perhaps TRBD2 (5 bases). The germline V gene encodes CDR1 SGHTA and CDR2 FQGNSA. V was cut by 5 bases and J by 6 bases, with 11 bases left in between. This CDR3 spans 13 amino acids. Complete variable domain (other parts from reference TRBV7-2 and TRBJ2-1): GAGVSQSPSNKVTEKGKDVELRCDPISGHTALYWYRQSLGQGLEFLIYFQGNSAPDKSGLPSDRFSAERTGGSVSTLTIQRTQQEDSAVYLCASSPLRGNEQFFGPGTRLTVL.

The DNA for the CDR3 is TGTGCCAGCAAGATAAACTATGGCTACACCTTC. Protein: CASKINYGYTF. This chain links TRBV28 with TRBJ1-2; D is unresolved. Trimming took 7 bases from V and 2 from J, leaving 5 bases between them. CDR1 and CDR2 (germline): MDHEN, SYDVKM. This CDR3 is 11 amino acids long.

The chain combines TRBV7-2 with TRBJ1-1; D is unresolved. V was cut by 4 bases and J by 0 bases, with 6 bases left in between. There are 13 residues in the CDR3. Germline V CDR1 and CDR2: SGHTA, FQGNSA. CDR3 in DNA: TGTGCCAGCAGCTCCCACATGAACACTGAAGCTTTCTTT. This translates into CASSSHMNTEAFF.

The chain uses TRBV18 and TRBJ1-4; 7 bases align to TRBD1. The CDR3 runs to 14 residues. V trimming: 3 bases; J trimming: 5 bases; junction bases outside the gene matches: 3. Germline V CDR1 and CDR2: KGHSH, LQKENI. The CDR3 reads CASSPTGSNEKLFF. The CDR3 nucleotides are TGTGCCAGCTCACCGACAGGGTCCAATGAAAAACTGTTTTTT.

The CDR3 here is CAWRTSGSWSEQFF. The CDR3 DNA is TGTGCCTGGAGGACTAGCGGGAGTTGGAGTGAGCAGTTCTTC. The V gene is TRBV30, the J gene TRBJ2-1; 12 bases fit TRBD2. V was clipped by 3 bases and J by 9 bases; unmatched bases: 6. CDR1 is GTSNPN and CDR2 is SVGIG in the germline V gene (reference sequence). The CDR3 runs to 14 residues.

The sample holds one count of this clone. The chain recombines TRBV7-8 with TRBJ2-1; a possible D gene is TRBD1 (6 bases). V was shortened by 6 bases and J by 6 bases, with 12 bases between the two germline ends. The germline CDR1 and CDR2 sequences are SGHVS and FQNEAQ. The CDR3 consists of 13 residues. The CDR3 DNA reads TGTGCCAGCAGTTATGACAGGATCAATGAGCAGTTCTTC. As protein: CASSYDRINEQFF. Combining the CDR3 with reference TRBV7-8 and TRBJ2-1 gives the whole variable domain GAGVSQSPRYKVAKRGQDVALRCDPISGHVSLFWYQQALGQGPEFLTYFQNEAQLDKSGLPSDRFFAERPEGSVSTLKIQRTQQEDSAVYLCASSYDRINEQFFGPGTRLTVL.

The chain combines TRBV18 with TRBJ1-1; the D gene is possibly TRBD1 (5 bases). Trimming stripped 4 bases from V and 2 bases from J, with 8 bases between. The V gene's germline CDR1 is KGHSH and CDR2 LQKENI. The CDR3 is 13 residues long. In nucleotides, the CDR3 is TGTGCCAGCTCACGACAGACCAACACTGAAGCTTTCTTT. It yields the protein CASSRQTNTEAFF.